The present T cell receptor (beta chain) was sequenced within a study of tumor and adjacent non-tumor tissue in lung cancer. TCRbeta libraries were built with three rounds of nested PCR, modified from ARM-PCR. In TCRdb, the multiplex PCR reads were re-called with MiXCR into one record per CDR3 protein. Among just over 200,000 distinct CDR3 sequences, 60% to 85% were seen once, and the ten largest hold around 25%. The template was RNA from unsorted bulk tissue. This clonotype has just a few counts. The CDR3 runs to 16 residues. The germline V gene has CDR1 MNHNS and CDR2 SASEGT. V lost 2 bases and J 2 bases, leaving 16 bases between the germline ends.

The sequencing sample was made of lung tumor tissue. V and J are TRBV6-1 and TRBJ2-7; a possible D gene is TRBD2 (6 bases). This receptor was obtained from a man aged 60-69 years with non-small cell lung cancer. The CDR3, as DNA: TGTGCCAGCAGTGAAACCGGCGGGACTGCCGCCTACGAGCAGTACTTC. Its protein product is CASSETGGTAAYEQYF.